This TCR beta chain derives from a study of preoperative IRX-2 immunotherapy in early breast cancer. The method was immunoSEQ multiplex PCR; TCRdb's version includes in-frame clones alone and lacks a portion of them. The sample shows about 10,000 clones, 75% to 90% of them seen only once. The treatment: preoperative locoregional IRX-2 cytokine immunotherapy. Samples came from a phase Ib trial of preoperative locoregional IRX-2 cytokine immunotherapy. The V end lost 6 bases, the J end lost 11 bases, and 19 bases lay between the germline ends. This CDR3 is built from 14 residues. The V call is TRBV23-1, the J call TRBJ1-4; D unresolved. TRBV23-1 is given ORF status, its function remaining uncertain. This specimen consisted of lymph node tissue, obtained before IRX-2 immunotherapy. The TCR was taken from a human donor with breast cancer. CDR3 nucleotide sequence: TGCGCCAGCAGCCCCACGGACGGAACTGAGAAACTGTTTTTT. Its translation: CASSPTDGTEKLFF.